This T cell receptor (beta chain) derives from a study of OX40 agonist ivuxolimab in advanced cancers. Study as a whole: The dose-escalation cohort had hepatocellular carcinoma, melanoma, renal cell or head and neck cancer.

TCRdb's table, derived via immunoSEQ multiplex PCR, lists solely in-frame clones and lacks some. The table lists under 45,000 clones, more than 80% of them singletons. This CDR3 has 17 residues. Germline CDR1 and CDR2: SGHTA and FQGNSA. V was clipped by 0 bases and J by 2 bases, with 16 bases between them. Autoimmune disease history or systemic immunosuppression excluded patients. This clone has only one observation. The source material was CD4+ or CD8+ T cells sorted from blood, sampled in a trial of the OX40 agonist ivuxolimab. The sequence derives from an adult with an advanced solid tumor such as melanoma, head and neck, liver or kidney cancer. This rearrangement joins TRBV7-2 to TRBJ1-2; TRBD1 might be the D (5 bases). The CDR3 DNA is TGTGCCAGCAGCTTAGCGCTGTGGACAACAGGCAACTATGGCTACACCTTC. The encoded protein is CASSLALWTTGNYGYTF.